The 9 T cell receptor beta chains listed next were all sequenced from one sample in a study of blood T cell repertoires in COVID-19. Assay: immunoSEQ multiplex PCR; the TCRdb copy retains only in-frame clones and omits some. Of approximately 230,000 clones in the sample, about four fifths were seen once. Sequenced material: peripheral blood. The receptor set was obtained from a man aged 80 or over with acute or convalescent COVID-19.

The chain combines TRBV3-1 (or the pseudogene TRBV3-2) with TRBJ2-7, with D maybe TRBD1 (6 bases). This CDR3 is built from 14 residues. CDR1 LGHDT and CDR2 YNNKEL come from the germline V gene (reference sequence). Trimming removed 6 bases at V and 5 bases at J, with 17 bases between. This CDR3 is CASRDSDSANEQYF. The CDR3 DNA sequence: TGTGCCAGCAGGGACTCGGACAGCGCCAACGAGCAGTACTTC.

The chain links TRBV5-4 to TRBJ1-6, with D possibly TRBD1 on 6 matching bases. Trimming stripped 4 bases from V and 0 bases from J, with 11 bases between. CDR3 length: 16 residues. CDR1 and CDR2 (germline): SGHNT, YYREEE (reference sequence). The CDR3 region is CASSIDRSSYNSPLHF. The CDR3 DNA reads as TGTGCCAGCAGCATTGACAGGAGCTCCTATAATTCACCCCTCCACTTT.

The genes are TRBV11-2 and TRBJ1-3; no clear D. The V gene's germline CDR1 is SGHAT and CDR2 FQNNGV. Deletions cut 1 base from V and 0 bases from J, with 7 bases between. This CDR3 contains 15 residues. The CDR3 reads CASSLGVSSGNTIYF. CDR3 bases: TGTGCCAGCAGCTTAGGAGTATCCTCTGGAAACACCATATATTTT.

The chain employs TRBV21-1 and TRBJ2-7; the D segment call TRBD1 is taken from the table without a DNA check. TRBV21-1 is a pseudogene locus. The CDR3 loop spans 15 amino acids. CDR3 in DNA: TGTGCCAGCAGAATCAAGGGGCCCGCTGGCTACGAGCAGTACTTC. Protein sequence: CASRIKGPAGYEQYF.

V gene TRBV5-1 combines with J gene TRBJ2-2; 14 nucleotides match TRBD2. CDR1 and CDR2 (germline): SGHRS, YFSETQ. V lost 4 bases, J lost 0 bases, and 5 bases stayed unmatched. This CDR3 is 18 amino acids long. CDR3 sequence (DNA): TGCGCCAGCAGCCAACCGGGACTAGCGGGAGCGAACACCGGGGAGCTGTTTTTT. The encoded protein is CASSQPGLAGANTGELFF. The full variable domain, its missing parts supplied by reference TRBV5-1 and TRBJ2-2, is KAGVTQTPRYLIKTRGQQVTLSCSPISGHRSVSWYQQTPGQGLQFLFEYFSETQRNKGNFPGRFSGRQFSNSRSEMNVSTLELGDSALYLCASSQPGLAGANTGELFFGEGSRLTVL.

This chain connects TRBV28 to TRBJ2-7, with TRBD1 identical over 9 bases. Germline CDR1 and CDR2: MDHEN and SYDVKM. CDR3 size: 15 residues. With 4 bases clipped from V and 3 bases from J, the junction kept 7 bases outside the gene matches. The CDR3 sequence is CASSSTGTGSYEQYF. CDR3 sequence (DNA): TGTGCCAGCAGTTCCACCGGGACAGGGAGCTACGAGCAGTACTTC.

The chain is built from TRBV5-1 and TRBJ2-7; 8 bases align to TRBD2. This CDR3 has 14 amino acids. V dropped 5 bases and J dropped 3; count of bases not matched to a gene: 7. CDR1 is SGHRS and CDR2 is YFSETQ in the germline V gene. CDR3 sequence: CASSPGGAIYEQYF. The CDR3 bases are TGCGCCAGCAGTCCCGGGGGGGCTATCTACGAGCAGTACTTC.

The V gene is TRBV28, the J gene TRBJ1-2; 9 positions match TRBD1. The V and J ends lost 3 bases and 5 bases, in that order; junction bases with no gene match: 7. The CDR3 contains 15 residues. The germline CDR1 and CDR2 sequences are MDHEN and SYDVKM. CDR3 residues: CASSFRDRVSYGYTF. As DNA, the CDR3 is TGTGCCAGCAGTTTCCGGGACAGGGTCTCATATGGCTACACCTTC.

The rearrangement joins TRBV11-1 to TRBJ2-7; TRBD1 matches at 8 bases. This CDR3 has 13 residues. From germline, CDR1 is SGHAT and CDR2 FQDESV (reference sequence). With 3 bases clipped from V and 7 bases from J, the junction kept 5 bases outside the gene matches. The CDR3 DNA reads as TGTGCCAGCAGCTTCGGACAGGGTGGAGAGCAGTACTTC. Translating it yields CASSFGQGGEQYF.